This entry describes one T cell receptor beta chain. Other DNA sequences in this specimen translate into the identical CDR3. The data were taken from a study of cytomegalovirus exposure and HLA in healthy donors. The CDR3 is made up of 14 amino acids. Germline loops: CDR1 GTSNPN, CDR2 SVGIG (reference sequence). The V and J ends lost 2 bases and 4 bases respectively, with 14 bases between them. PCR employed 60 Vbeta and 13 Jbeta primers. Only in-frame clones appear in the TCRdb table, and some are missing; sequencing was by immunoSEQ multiplex PCR. The table includes 120,000 or so clones, 75% to 85% detected once.

Sequencing input: PBMCs. The V and J genes are TRBV30 and TRBJ1-2, with D possibly TRBD1 on 5 matching bases. This clonotype originated in a woman between 45 and 60 years old in good health and CMV-seropositive. DNA for the CDR3: TGTGCCTGGAGTATCGTGGAGACAGCCTATGGCTACACCTTC. Residues: CAWSIVETAYGYTF.